This T cell receptor beta chain was sequenced for a study of T cells after yellow fever vaccination. This CDR3 comprises 13 residues. V gave up 8 bases and J gave up 2 bases, with 11 bases separating them. CDR1 SGHRS and CDR2 YFSETQ come from the germline V gene. This clonotype was seen many times. TCRdb ran MiXCR on the 5' RACE reads and lists one entry per CDR3 protein. The sample records more than 95,000 distinct CDR3 sequences, about 7% being singletons. J is TRBJ2-1 and V is TRBV5-1; D not certain. The sample consisted of CD4+ T cells sorted from PBMCs, taken roughly 45 days after the first yellow fever vaccination. The TCR originated in a man aged 18 to 29 who received the YFV17D yellow fever vaccine. The CDR3 sequence: CASRAETYNEQFF. The CDR3 nucleotides are TGCGCCAGTAGGGCAGAGACCTACAATGAGCAGTTCTTC.